The clone carrying this TCR beta chain is a singleton in its sample. What it recognizes is unknown. Trimming stripped 4 bases from V and 5 bases from J, with 8 bases between. Germline V gives CDR1 LNHDA, CDR2 SQIVND (reference sequence). This CDR3 comprises 13 residues. With 60 Vbeta and 13 Jbeta primers, the PCR was carried out. Data came from immunoSEQ multiplex PCR; TCRdb stores just in-frame clones and leaves some out. The sample contains fewer than 200,000 clones, 60% to 80% of which appear only once. The data originate from a study of cytomegalovirus exposure and HLA in healthy donors. Study summary: Prior work identified 117 million unique TCR beta sequences in around 170 million T cells. Most donors, more than 80% of a few hundred genotyped, fell in the Caucasian-associated ancestry cluster. General study results and limits: Reportedly, a later analysis found an Asian-associated ancestry cluster had fewer N-insertions than the approximately 670-donor mean.

The chain recombines TRBV19 with TRBJ2-2; D is possibly TRBD1 (6 bases). The TCR comes from a man aged 40-55 years in good health and CMV-seropositive. Material: PBMCs. CDR3 sequence: CASSTQGTGELFF. CDR3 DNA sequence: TGTGCCAGTAGTACCCAGGGGACCGGGGAGCTGTTTTTT.